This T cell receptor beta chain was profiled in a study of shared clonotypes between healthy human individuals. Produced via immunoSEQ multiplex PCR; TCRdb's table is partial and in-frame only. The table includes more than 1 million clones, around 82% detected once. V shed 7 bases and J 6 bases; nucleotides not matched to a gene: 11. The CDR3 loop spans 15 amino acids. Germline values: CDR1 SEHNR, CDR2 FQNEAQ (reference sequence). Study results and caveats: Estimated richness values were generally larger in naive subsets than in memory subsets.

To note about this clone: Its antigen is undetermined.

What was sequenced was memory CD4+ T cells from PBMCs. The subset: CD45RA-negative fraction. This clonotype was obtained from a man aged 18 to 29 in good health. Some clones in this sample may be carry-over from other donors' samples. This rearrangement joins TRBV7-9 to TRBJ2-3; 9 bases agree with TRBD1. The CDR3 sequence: CASIPLGTGLDTQYF. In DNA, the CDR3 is TGTGCCAGCATTCCTCTCGGGACAGGGTTGGATACGCAGTATTTT.